The 6 T cell receptor beta chains below come from one sample, sequenced in a study of T-cell memory formation after mild COVID-19. Via MiXCR, TCRdb re-called the 5' RACE reads, giving one row per CDR3 protein. The sample has under 250,000 distinct CDR3 sequences, approximately 10% seen once; the top ten hold about 3.8%. Sequenced sample: PBMCs or a T cell subset sorted from them (not recorded which). All receptors come from a man younger than 35 who had mild COVID-19 (a few samples of this study predate the infection). Cell type and time point are not known.

Ten or more counts support this clonotype. This chain connects TRBV7-2 to TRBJ1-4, with TRBD1 identical over 7 bases. This CDR3 region has 14 residues. Per germline, CDR1 SGHTA and CDR2 FQGNSA. V lost 5 bases to trimming and J lost 3 bases; unmatched junction nucleotides: 3. In DNA form, the CDR3 reads TGTGCCAGCAGCCGACAGGGATCTAATGAAAAACTGTTTTTT. Its protein product is CASSRQGSNEKLFF.

This sequence joins TRBV7-2 and TRBJ1-4, with TRBD1 as a possible D gene (6 bases). V gave up 4 bases and J gave up 12 bases, with 15 bases separating them. CDR1 and CDR2 (germline): SGHTA, FQGNSA. The CDR3 covers 13 residues. The CDR3 bases are TGTGCCAGCAGCTCGACAACAGGGACGGAACTGTTTTTT. Protein product: CASSSTTGTELFF.

This clonotype was seen repeatedly, ten times or more. The chain recombines TRBV5-1 with TRBJ1-1; 9 positions agree with TRBD1. Germline V gene data show CDR1 as SGHRS and CDR2 as YFSETQ. This CDR3 is built from 15 residues. Unmatched junction bases numbered 9, after V lost 4 bases and J lost 5 bases. In nucleotides, the CDR3 is TGCGCCAGCAGCCAGGCGGGACAGGGAGGTACTGAAGCTTTCTTT. The encoded protein is CASSQAGQGGTEAFF.

This clonotype was counted only a few times. The genes are TRBV20-1 and TRBJ1-5; D unresolved. Germline V gene sequence: CDR1 DFQATT, CDR2 SNEGSKA (reference sequence). CDR3 length: 14 residues. Trimming removed 3 bases at V and 2 bases at J, with 11 bases between. CDR3 nucleotide sequence: TGCAGTGCTAGTCTGGGTCGAGGCAATCAGCCCCAGCATTTT. As protein: CSASLGRGNQPQHF.

The CDR3 DNA follows: TGTGCCAGCAGTTCGTCAGCATACGAGCAGTACTTC. This gives the protein CASSSSAYEQYF. V is TRBV6-5 and J is TRBJ2-7; D is unclear. V lost 4 bases to trimming and J lost 4 bases, with 8 bases between them. The CDR3 has 12 amino acids. CDR1 MNHEY and CDR2 SVGAGI come from the germline V gene.

The gene calls are TRBV9 and TRBJ2-4; D is unresolved. The germline V and J ends were trimmed by 0 bases and 1 base, with 11 bases remaining between them. The germline gives CDR1 SGDLS, CDR2 YYNGEE. The CDR3 is 16 residues long. Written as DNA, the CDR3 is TGTGCCAGCAGCGTAGGACCGCCTTCGGCCAAAAACATTCAGTACTTC. It specifies CASSVGPPSAKNIQYF.